The rows below give T cell receptor beta chains drawn from one sample of a study of identical twins. TCRdb redid the calling of the 5' RACE reads with MiXCR, one entry per CDR3 protein. The sample lists about 250,000 distinct CDR3 sequences; around 8% were seen once. The data also belong to a second study, concerning yellow fever vaccine responses in identical twins.

What was sequenced was CD8+ T cells sorted from blood. These receptors were collected from a woman younger than 30 in good health. CDR3s include the opening cysteine and the closing phenylalanine or tryptophan. The D gene is left open where the match is weak. The size field is filled for only some rows; it gives once, few, many or a size class.

v_call: TRBV6-1; d_call: TRBD2; clone_size: NA; j_call: TRBJ2-1; cdr3_nt: TGTGCCAGCAGTGGAATAGCGGGGGCCTACTACAATGAGCAGTTCTTC; cdr3_aa: CASSGIAGAYYNEQFF
v_call: TRBV6-2/TRBV6-3; d_call: NA; clone_size: few; j_call: TRBJ2-7; cdr3_nt: TGTGCCAGCAGTTACTCGGACGGGACCTACGAGCAGTACTTC; cdr3_aa: CASSYSDGTYEQYF
v_call: TRBV7-9; d_call: NA; clone_size: few; j_call: TRBJ2-7; cdr3_nt: TGTGCCAGCAGCTACCCATCACGGGACATAAGTTTCGAGCAGTACTTC; cdr3_aa: CASSYPSRDISFEQYF
v_call: TRBV27; d_call: NA; clone_size: many; j_call: TRBJ1-4; cdr3_nt: TGTGCCAGCAGCAAGAGTGGGGCGGCAACTAATGAAAAACTGTTTTTT; cdr3_aa: CASSKSGAATNEKLFF
v_call: TRBV27; d_call: TRBD1; clone_size: many; j_call: TRBJ1-2; cdr3_nt: TGTGCCAGCAGTTTGGGTGGGACAGACGTCTATGGCTACACCTTC; cdr3_aa: CASSLGGTDVYGYTF
v_call: TRBV7-9; d_call: TRBD2; clone_size: few; j_call: TRBJ2-3; cdr3_nt: TGTGCCAGCAGCTCCCTGACTAGCGAATACACAGATACGCAGTATTTT; cdr3_aa: CASSSLTSEYTDTQYF
v_call: TRBV15; d_call: TRBD1; clone_size: many; j_call: TRBJ2-1; cdr3_nt: TGTGCCACCGGGACAGGGGAAAGGGATGAGCAGTTCTTC; cdr3_aa: CATGTGERDEQFF
v_call: TRBV6-2/TRBV6-3; d_call: TRBD1; clone_size: NA; j_call: TRBJ1-5; cdr3_nt: TGTGCCAGCAGTAACGACAGGGGAAGCAATCAGCCCCAGCATTTT; cdr3_aa: CASSNDRGSNQPQHF
v_call: TRBV4-3; d_call: TRBD2; clone_size: few; j_call: TRBJ2-7; cdr3_nt: TGCGCCAGCAGCCCGGGACTAGCGGGAGAGGACGAGCAGTACTTC; cdr3_aa: CASSPGLAGEDEQYF
v_call: TRBV20-1; d_call: TRBD1; clone_size: many; j_call: TRBJ1-1; cdr3_nt: TGCAGTGCTACCCGCGGGACAGGTGAAGCTTTCTTT; cdr3_aa: CSATRGTGEAFF
v_call: TRBV12-5; d_call: TRBD1; clone_size: NA; j_call: TRBJ1-2; cdr3_nt: TGTGCTAGTGGTCCCGGGACAGAGCCTAACTATGGCTACACCTTC; cdr3_aa: CASGPGTEPNYGYTF
v_call: TRBV11-2; d_call: NA; clone_size: few; j_call: TRBJ2-5; cdr3_nt: TGTGCCAGCAGCTTAGAGGGGAGAGCTGAGACCCAGTACTTC; cdr3_aa: CASSLEGRAETQYF
v_call: TRBV3-1; d_call: NA; clone_size: few; j_call: TRBJ2-1; cdr3_nt: TGTGCCAGCAGCCAAGATTCCGGACCCTACAATGAGCAGTTCTTC; cdr3_aa: CASSQDSGPYNEQFF
v_call: TRBV2; d_call: NA; clone_size: few; j_call: TRBJ2-3; cdr3_nt: TGTGCCAGCGGTAGCGGCCTCACAGATACGCAGTATTTT; cdr3_aa: CASGSGLTDTQYF
v_call: TRBV2; d_call: TRBD2; clone_size: few; j_call: TRBJ2-5; cdr3_nt: TGTGCCAGCAGTGAGGGGACTAGCGGGAGTTTGGAGACCCAGTACTTC; cdr3_aa: CASSEGTSGSLETQYF
v_call: TRBV2; d_call: TRBD2; clone_size: few; j_call: TRBJ2-5; cdr3_nt: TGTGCCAGCAGTGAACGTAGGGTAGCGGGGGGTTTCCAAGAGACCCAGTACTTC; cdr3_aa: CASSERRVAGGFQETQYF
v_call: TRBV28; d_call: NA; clone_size: NA; j_call: TRBJ2-5; cdr3_nt: TGTGCCGTACAGGGCCGTCTCCAAGAGACCCAGTACTTC; cdr3_aa: CAVQGRLQETQYF
v_call: TRBV28; d_call: NA; clone_size: few; j_call: TRBJ1-1; cdr3_nt: TGTGCCAGCAGACATACAGGGAACACTGAAGCTTTCTTT; cdr3_aa: CASRHTGNTEAFF
v_call: TRBV5-4; d_call: NA; clone_size: few; j_call: TRBJ2-2; cdr3_nt: TGTGCCAGCAGCCTCTGGGGGGGGCCTGGCGGGGAGCTGTTTTTT; cdr3_aa: CASSLWGGPGGELFF
v_call: TRBV13; d_call: TRBD1; clone_size: NA; j_call: TRBJ2-7; cdr3_nt: TGTGCCAGCAGCTTAGGGCTTCTAACAGGGGCCAACGAGCAGTACTTC; cdr3_aa: CASSLGLLTGANEQYF
v_call: TRBV3-1; d_call: TRBD2; clone_size: NA; j_call: TRBJ2-3; cdr3_nt: TGTGCCAGCAGCCAAGATCCGTCGGGGACTAGCGGGGTCACAAATACGCAGTATTTT; cdr3_aa: CASSQDPSGTSGVTNTQYF
v_call: TRBV28; d_call: TRBD1; clone_size: many; j_call: TRBJ2-7; cdr3_nt: TGCGCCAGCAGCCCTCGGACAGGCTACGAGCAGTACTTC; cdr3_aa: CASSPRTGYEQYF
v_call: TRBV5-6; d_call: NA; clone_size: few; j_call: TRBJ2-1; cdr3_nt: TGTGCCAGCAGCTTGGCTGGGGGCGATGGCCCCTACAATGAGCAGTTCTTC; cdr3_aa: CASSLAGGDGPYNEQFF
v_call: TRBV10-2; d_call: NA; clone_size: NA; j_call: TRBJ2-3; cdr3_nt: TGCGCCAGCAGTGAGTGGATGGATACGCAGTATTTT; cdr3_aa: CASSEWMDTQYF
v_call: TRBV7-3; d_call: NA; clone_size: many; j_call: TRBJ1-6; cdr3_nt: TGTGCCAGCAGCGCAATCAGGGATTCACCCCTCCACTTT; cdr3_aa: CASSAIRDSPLHF
v_call: TRBV15; d_call: TRBD1; clone_size: NA; j_call: TRBJ2-7; cdr3_nt: TGTGCCACCAGCAACTCAGGGACAGGGGCCTACGAGCAGTACTTC; cdr3_aa: CATSNSGTGAYEQYF
v_call: TRBV6-5; d_call: NA; clone_size: few; j_call: TRBJ2-7; cdr3_nt: TGTGCCAGCAGTTACTCGATAGAAACAGGAACCTACGAGCAGTACTTC; cdr3_aa: CASSYSIETGTYEQYF
v_call: TRBV27; d_call: NA; clone_size: many; j_call: TRBJ2-7; cdr3_nt: TGTGCCAGCAGTTTTACAGAGAACTCCTACGAGCAGTACTTC; cdr3_aa: CASSFTENSYEQYF
v_call: TRBV12-3/TRBV12-4; d_call: TRBD1; clone_size: many; j_call: TRBJ2-3; cdr3_nt: TGTGCCAGCAGGGGGACAGGTCCAGATACGCAGTATTTT; cdr3_aa: CASRGTGPDTQYF
v_call: TRBV6-4; d_call: TRBD2; clone_size: NA; j_call: TRBJ2-1; cdr3_nt: TGTGCCAGCAGTGACTCTACTAGCGGGGTGGTATTCTTC; cdr3_aa: CASSDSTSGVVFF
v_call: TRBV5-6; d_call: NA; clone_size: few; j_call: TRBJ2-7; cdr3_nt: TGTGCCAGCAGCGCGGGACAGAGCTCCTACGAGCAGTACTTC; cdr3_aa: CASSAGQSSYEQYF
v_call: TRBV6-5; d_call: NA; clone_size: NA; j_call: TRBJ1-1; cdr3_nt: TGTGCCAGCAGTTCGATGTCAGGGAAGAGGACTGAAGCTTTCTTT; cdr3_aa: CASSSMSGKRTEAFF
v_call: TRBV6-5; d_call: TRBD2; clone_size: NA; j_call: TRBJ2-1; cdr3_nt: TGTGCCAGCAGTATCTCGGGAGGGGGGGCGCACAATGAGCAGTTCTTC; cdr3_aa: CASSISGGGAHNEQFF
v_call: TRBV7-9; d_call: NA; clone_size: NA; j_call: TRBJ2-7; cdr3_nt: TGTGCCAGCAGCTTATCAGATACCATCTACGAGCAGTACTTC; cdr3_aa: CASSLSDTIYEQYF
v_call: TRBV28; d_call: TRBD2; clone_size: few; j_call: TRBJ2-1; cdr3_nt: TGTGCCAGCAGTTCTAGCGGCCCCTACAATGAGCAGTTCTTC; cdr3_aa: CASSSSGPYNEQFF
v_call: TRBV9; d_call: NA; clone_size: NA; j_call: TRBJ1-1; cdr3_nt: TGTGCCAGCAGCGTAGCTACAACAGGGAATGAAGCTTTCTTT; cdr3_aa: CASSVATTGNEAFF
v_call: TRBV6-5; d_call: NA; clone_size: many; j_call: TRBJ2-5; cdr3_nt: TGTGCCAGCAGTTACGGCCTGGGTTGGGGGGAGACCCAGTACTTC; cdr3_aa: CASSYGLGWGETQYF
v_call: TRBV12-3/TRBV12-4; d_call: NA; clone_size: many; j_call: TRBJ2-2; cdr3_nt: TGTGCCAGCAGCACGAGACAGCGATTCAACACCGGGGAGCTGTTTTTT; cdr3_aa: CASSTRQRFNTGELFF
v_call: TRBV29-1; d_call: NA; clone_size: few; j_call: TRBJ2-2; cdr3_nt: TGCAGCGTTGTCGGGGCTCACACCGGGGAGCTGTTTTTT; cdr3_aa: CSVVGAHTGELFF
v_call: TRBV29-1; d_call: NA; clone_size: many; j_call: TRBJ1-4; cdr3_nt: TGCAGCGTTGAGGGAACCTCGTATGAAAAACTGTTTTTT; cdr3_aa: CSVEGTSYEKLFF
v_call: TRBV27; d_call: NA; clone_size: few; j_call: TRBJ1-5; cdr3_nt: TGTGCCAGCAGTTTAGGGGCAGAAGGACAGCCCCAGCATTTT; cdr3_aa: CASSLGAEGQPQHF
v_call: TRBV7-9; d_call: TRBD1; clone_size: NA; j_call: TRBJ2-7; cdr3_nt: TGTGCCAGCAGCGCCGGACAGGCGGGTTTCTACGAGCAGTACTTC; cdr3_aa: CASSAGQAGFYEQYF
v_call: TRBV5-6; d_call: NA; clone_size: many; j_call: TRBJ2-1; cdr3_nt: TGTGCCAGCAGCCCGGAGGGTTGGGCCTACAATGAGCAGTTCTTC; cdr3_aa: CASSPEGWAYNEQFF
v_call: TRBV15; d_call: NA; clone_size: NA; j_call: TRBJ1-2; cdr3_nt: TGTGCCACCAGCTCTGGGCGCTCTGCTAACTATGGCTACACCTTC; cdr3_aa: CATSSGRSANYGYTF
v_call: TRBV2; d_call: NA; clone_size: many; j_call: TRBJ2-7; cdr3_nt: TGTGCCAGCAGTGATAAGGGGACGTACGAGCAGTACTTC; cdr3_aa: CASSDKGTYEQYF
v_call: TRBV5-1; d_call: NA; clone_size: few; j_call: TRBJ1-1; cdr3_nt: TGCGCCAGCAGCTTGGAGGTGGGAGTGACACCTGAAGCTTTCTTT; cdr3_aa: CASSLEVGVTPEAFF
v_call: TRBV20-1; d_call: TRBD2; clone_size: many; j_call: TRBJ2-2; cdr3_nt: TGCAGTGCTGAGTTCGGGAGGGACACCGGGGAGCTGTTTTTT; cdr3_aa: CSAEFGRDTGELFF
v_call: TRBV29-1; d_call: TRBD2; clone_size: many; j_call: TRBJ2-5; cdr3_nt: TGCAGCGTTGAGCGGGATGGGGAGGGGTACCAAGAGACCCAGTACTTC; cdr3_aa: CSVERDGEGYQETQYF